The 4 T cell receptor beta chains in this list originate from one sample, sequenced in a study of tumor-infiltrating lymphocytes in localized non-small cell lung cancer. Here immunoSEQ multiplex PCR was the method, and the copy in TCRdb shows in-frame clones only, minus some. The sample consists of 15,000 to 20,000 clones, 73% of them appearing once. The sample comprised lung tumor tissue. The receptor source for this set is a human donor with non-small cell lung cancer.

Comments on this clone: Sequence at one end of the junction differs from germline and may be a read error. The chain has TRBV2 and TRBJ1-1; D is unresolved. CDR1 and CDR2 from the germline V gene are SNHLY and FYNNEI. This CDR3 has 13 residues. CDR3 sequence: CASSEGWGTEAFF. The CDR3 DNA is TGTGCCAGCAGCGAAGGGTGGGGCACTGAAGCTTTCTTT. Variable domain in full (rest from reference TRBV2 and TRBJ1-1): EPEVTQTPSHQVTQMGQEVILRCVPISNHLYFYWYRQILGQKVEFLVSFYNNEISEKSEIFDDQFSVERPDGSNFTLKIRSTKLEDSAMYFCASSEGWGTEAFFGQGTRLTVV.

This clone has just a few counts. The chain carries TRBV29-1 and TRBJ2-5; no definite D call. Trimming cost V 0 bases and J 5 bases, with 10 bases left between them. The CDR3 runs 13 residues. Germline V gives CDR1 SQVTM, CDR2 ANQGSEA. This chain's CDR3 is CSVEDWSRETQYF. The CDR3 nucleotides are TGCAGCGTTGAAGATTGGTCTCGGGAGACCCAGTACTTC. Variable domain in full (rest from reference TRBV29-1 and TRBJ2-5): SAVISQKPSRDICQRGTSLTIQCQVDSQVTMMFWYRQQPGQSLTLIATANQGSEATYESGFVIDKFPISRPNLTFSTLTVSNMSPEDSSIYLCSVEDWSRETQYFGPGTRLLVL.

V and J are TRBV25-1 and TRBJ2-7; D is undetermined. CDR1 is MGHDK, CDR2 SYGVNS, per germline. V dropped 5 bases and J dropped 6 bases, with 8 bases sitting between them. This CDR3 is 11 amino acids long. In nucleotides, the CDR3 is TGTGCCAGCAGTCCCGGGTCCGAGCAGTACTTC. It codes for CASSPGSEQYF.

The chain links TRBV5-4 to TRBJ2-6; D not resolved. V dropped 3 bases and J dropped 0 bases, with 13 bases sitting between them. This CDR3 has 17 amino acids. Germline V gene data show CDR1 as SGHNT and CDR2 as YYREEE (reference sequence). CDR3 coding DNA: TGTGCCAGCAGCTCCGGCTTCACCCGCTCTGGGGCCAACGTCCTGACTTTC. Protein product: CASSSGFTRSGANVLTF.